Listed here is a single T cell receptor (beta chain). The data stem from a study of blood T cell repertoires in COVID-19. At the level of the study: Italy, Spain and the United States were the sources of the convalescent and acute COVID-19 samples. In each case, the material was cDNA or gDNA derived from T cells, B-cell-depleted T cells, or PBMCs.

Per the original methods: Quantification of nucleated cells was approximated via reference gene primer amplification. Measured with immunoSEQ multiplex PCR; TCRdb has only the in-frame clones, and not every one. D and trimming come from the DNA, and the V and J calls and clone size come from that table. Among 300,000 to 400,000 clones listed, 89% were seen once. The CDR3 covers 13 residues. CDR1 and CDR2 (germline): LGHDT, YNNKEL (reference sequence). Trimming left V 1 base short and J 9 bases short, with 10 bases between. Seattle researchers signed up patients amid active infection and tracked them longitudinally.

The source of this sequence is a woman aged 30 to 39 with COVID-19, enrolled during active disease. V and J are TRBV3-1 (or the pseudogene TRBV3-2) and TRBJ2-1; tentative D call: TRBD2 (6 bases). Sequencing used peripheral blood. CDR3 DNA: TGTGCCAGCAGCCAAGTCAGTAGCGGTGAGCAGTTCTTC. Protein sequence: CASSQVSSGEQFF.